The next 26 T cell receptor beta chains were all read from a single sample in a study of Ad26.COV2.S vaccination and SARS-CoV-2 variants. Data came from immunoSEQ multiplex PCR; TCRdb stores just in-frame clones and leaves some out. The sample carries some 190,000 clones, about 83% recorded once. This sample comprised peripheral blood, obtained after recovery from COVID-19. The receptor source for this set is a human donor who had recovered from COVID-19.

There are a few counts of this clone. V is TRBV5-1 and J is TRBJ1-1; perhaps TRBD1 as D (5 bases). CDR3 length equals 14 residues. V was clipped by 4 bases and J by 0 bases, with 10 bases between them. Germline V lookup: CDR1 SGHRS, CDR2 YFSETQ. CDR3 nucleotide sequence: TGCGCCAGCAGCGCGGGACGGTTGAACACTGAAGCTTTCTTT. It yields the protein CASSAGRLNTEAFF.

J is TRBJ1-1 and V is TRBV3-1 (or the pseudogene TRBV3-2); no firm D call. The ends were cut back, 4 bases at V and 0 bases at J, with 9 bases in the middle. Germline V gene data show CDR1 as LGHDT and CDR2 as YNNKEL (reference sequence). The CDR3 is 14 amino acids. As DNA, the CDR3 is TGTGCCAGCAGCCTATCACGGCTGAACACTGAAGCTTTCTTT. Its protein product is CASSLSRLNTEAFF.

This chain connects TRBV25-1 to TRBJ1-5; the D gene is possibly TRBD1 (6 bases). Trimming removed 9 bases from V and 7 bases from J, with 16 bases in between. This CDR3 has 13 residues. The V gene's germline CDR1 is MGHDK and CDR2 SYGVNS. Here the CDR3 DNA reads TGTGCCAGGGTCCTTGGGGGCAGACAGCCCCAGCATTTT. The encoded protein is CARVLGGRQPQHF.

J is TRBJ2-7 and V is TRBV6-5, with TRBD1 identical over 10 bases. This CDR3 is 14 amino acids long. Per the germline V gene, CDR1 is MNHEY and CDR2 is SVGAGI. V lost 8 bases, J lost 1 base, and 5 bases stayed unmatched. The CDR3 DNA sequence: TGTGCCAGCGAGACGGACAGGGGGTCCTACGAGCAGTACTTC. It codes for CASETDRGSYEQYF.

This clone was seen a handful of times. The chain combines TRBV6-1 with TRBJ2-7; TRBD1 matches 10 bases. This CDR3 is built from 15 residues. V lost 3 bases, J lost 4 bases, and 6 bases stayed unmatched. CDR1 is MNHNS and CDR2 is SASEGT in the germline V gene. The CDR3 DNA reads TGTGCCAGCAGTGAGAGTCCGGACAGGGGGTACGAGCAGTACTTC. Encoded protein: CASSESPDRGYEQYF.

In nucleotides, the CDR3 is TGCGCCAGCAGGGGAGGGGGATTCTATGGCTACACCTTC. This sequence encodes CASRGGGFYGYTF. The chain recombines TRBV10-1 with TRBJ1-2; D may be TRBD1 (6 bases). The germline V gene has CDR1 WNHNN and CDR2 SYGVQD (reference sequence). V was clipped by 6 bases and J by 4 bases, with 12 bases between them. The CDR3 runs 13 residues.

This chain connects TRBV6-2 or TRBV6-3 to TRBJ2-7; the D gene is possibly TRBD1 (6 bases). V was shortened by 6 bases and J by 3 bases, with 18 bases between the two germline ends. This CDR3 comprises 15 residues. Germline V gene data show CDR1 as MNHEY and CDR2 as SVGEGT. CDR3 in amino acids: CASSLQPGAIYEQYF. The CDR3 DNA is TGTGCCAGCAGCTTACAGCCAGGGGCTATCTACGAGCAGTACTTC.

This clone was counted a single time. This rearrangement joins TRBV3-1 (or the pseudogene TRBV3-2) to TRBJ1-6; D call uncertain. Germline V gene sequence: CDR1 LGHDT, CDR2 YNNKEL (reference sequence). Trimming left V 4 bases short and J 7 bases short, with 11 bases between. The CDR3 totals 14 residues. CDR3 coding DNA: TGTGCCAGCAGCCTACCCCCCAAGAATTCACCCCTCCACTTT. Amino acid sequence: CASSLPPKNSPLHF.

The V gene is TRBV9, the J gene TRBJ2-1, with D perhaps TRBD1 (5 bases). The germline V gene has CDR1 SGDLS and CDR2 YYNGEE. The germline V and J ends were trimmed by 0 bases and 2 bases, with 9 bases remaining between them. There are 15 residues in the CDR3. CDR3 sequence: CASSVEQEPYNEQFF. CDR3 in DNA: TGTGCCAGCAGCGTAGAACAGGAACCCTACAATGAGCAGTTCTTC.

The sample holds one count of this clone. The chain combines TRBV30 with TRBJ2-7, with 8 nucleotides matching TRBD2. The J segment lost 4 bases and the V segment lost 4 bases, leaving 6 bases of the junction unmatched. The CDR3 sequence is 13 residues long. CDR1 is GTSNPN, CDR2 SVGIG, per germline (reference sequence). The CDR3 nucleotides read TGTGCCTGGAAGCGGGGGAGCCAATACGAGCAGTACTTC. Translation gives CAWKRGSQYEQYF.

V usage is TRBV5-4 and J usage is TRBJ2-3, with D uncertain. The germline V gene has CDR1 SGHNT and CDR2 YYREEE (reference sequence). V lost 2 bases and J 0 bases, leaving 4 bases between the germline ends. The CDR3 loop spans 13 amino acids. The CDR3 DNA follows: TGTGCCAGCAGCTTCTATAGCACAGATACGCAGTATTTT. This sequence encodes CASSFYSTDTQYF.

This chain links TRBV5-1 with TRBJ2-2; 9 bases align to TRBD2. Germline-derived CDR1 and CDR2 are SGHRS and YFSETQ. CDR3 size: 17 residues. J gave up 0 bases and V 2 bases, and 5 bases lay outside the gene matches. CDR3 in amino acids: CASSFLERGANTGELFF. The CDR3 DNA reads TGCGCCAGCAGCTTCCTTGAGCGGGGGGCGAACACCGGGGAGCTGTTTTTT.

The V gene is TRBV18, the J gene TRBJ1-6; possible D gene TRBD1, 6 bases. This CDR3 has 13 amino acids. Germline V gene sequence: CDR1 KGHSH, CDR2 LQKENI. V lost 6 bases to trimming and J lost 14 bases, with 17 bases between them. The CDR3 sequence: CASSGTLLEALHF. For the CDR3, the DNA is TGTGCCAGCTCCGGGACACTCCTTGAAGCCCTCCACTTT.

The rearrangement links TRBV5-1 to TRBJ2-3; D unclear. Germline loops: CDR1 SGHRS, CDR2 YFSETQ. Trimming removed 0 bases at V and 4 bases at J, with 18 bases between. CDR3 length: 17 residues. This chain's CDR3 is CASSLAVQVSTADTQYF. CDR3 bases: TGCGCCAGCAGCTTGGCCGTTCAGGTTTCGACGGCAGATACGCAGTATTTT.

This chain joins TRBV7-2 and TRBJ1-1, with D possibly being TRBD1 (5 bases). The germline V gene encodes CDR1 SGHTA and CDR2 FQGNSA. CDR3 length: 13 amino acids. V shed 6 bases and J shed 1 base, with 9 bases lying between them. CDR3 nucleotides: TGTGCCAGCAGAGACGACAGGAACACTGAAGCTTTCTTT. It specifies CASRDDRNTEAFF.

V and J are TRBV14 and TRBJ2-3; tentative D call: TRBD1 (6 bases). Germline CDR1 and CDR2: SGHDN and FVKESK. The CDR3 has 17 amino acids. The V end was cut by 1 base, the J end by 0 bases, with 14 bases between. CDR3 nucleotide sequence: TGTGCCAGCAGCCAAGGTCGTGGCAGGGGAAGCACAGATACGCAGTATTTT. It yields the protein CASSQGRGRGSTDTQYF.

This rearrangement joins TRBV12-2 to TRBJ2-7. TRBV12-2 is a listed pseudogene. This CDR3 comprises 16 residues. CDR3 bases: TGTGCAAGTCGCTTAGCAACTAGGGGCGCCTCCTACGAGCAGTACTTC. Protein product: CASRLATRGASYEQYF.

CDR3 in DNA: TGTGCCACCAGTGATTTGCGGGACAGGGGGCCGGTAGATCCAGAGACCCAGTACTTC. Residues: CATSDLRDRGPVDPETQYF. The chain combines TRBV24-1 with TRBJ2-5, with TRBD1 identical over 12 bases. Germline-derived CDR1 and CDR2 are KGHDR and SFDVKD. J lost 4 bases, V lost 0 bases, and 11 bases had no gene match. There are 19 residues in the CDR3.

This rearrangement joins TRBV11-2 to TRBJ2-7; D ambiguous. The ends were cut back, 9 bases at V and 4 bases at J, with 13 bases in the middle. This CDR3 region has 12 residues. The germline V gene encodes CDR1 SGHAT and CDR2 FQNNGV. This CDR3 is CASSKVGYEQYF. CDR3 bases: TGTGCCAGTTCGAAAGTGGGGTACGAGCAGTACTTC.

The chain employs TRBV28 and TRBJ1-2; perhaps TRBD1 as D (5 bases). The CDR3 has 14 amino acids. Trimming shortened V by 7 bases and J by 8 bases, and 20 bases separated the two germline ends. Germline CDR1 and CDR2: MDHEN and SYDVKM. The CDR3 spells CASTRADVPGGYTF. The CDR3 DNA reads TGTGCCAGCACCCGGGCGGACGTACCAGGGGGCTACACCTTC.

The rearrangement links TRBV13 to TRBJ1-5; 10 nucleotides line up with TRBD1. V dropped 3 bases and J dropped 9; count of bases not matched to a gene: 5. CDR1 is PRHDT, CDR2 FYEKMQ, per germline (reference sequence). CDR3 length: 14 residues. CDR3 region: CASSFRDRGPPQHF. The CDR3 nucleotides read TGTGCCAGCAGCTTCCGGGACAGGGGTCCGCCCCAGCATTTT.

Regarding this clone: The same CDR3 also results from other DNA sequences found in this sample. The chain uses TRBV5-1 and TRBJ2-7; D is ambiguous. From germline, CDR1 is SGHRS and CDR2 YFSETQ. CDR3 length equals 11 residues. The V and J ends lost 0 bases and 3 bases respectively, with 1 base between them. CDR3 protein: CASSLGYEQYF. The CDR3 DNA reads TGCGCCAGCAGCTTGGGCTACGAGCAGTACTTC.

The rearrangement uses TRBV18 and TRBJ1-1, with a tentative D call TRBD1 (6 bases). The germline CDR1 and CDR2 sequences are KGHSH and LQKENI. V was cut by 2 bases and J by 5 bases, with 12 bases left in between. This CDR3 comprises 14 residues. The CDR3 sequence: CASSPKQGDTEAFF. CDR3 in DNA: TGTGCCAGCTCACCAAAACAGGGAGATACTGAAGCTTTCTTT.

About this clone itself: This specimen includes other DNA sequences encoding the same CDR3. This sequence joins TRBV30 and TRBJ1-1; 8 bases fit TRBD1. The CDR3 sequence is 13 residues long. With V trimmed by 2 bases and J by 10 bases, 9 bases remained unmatched. Germline-derived CDR1 and CDR2 are GTSNPN and SVGIG (reference sequence). CDR3 sequence: CAWSSGGYVGAFF. The CDR3 bases are TGTGCCTGGAGTTCAGGGGGCTACGTTGGAGCTTTCTTT.

Only a few counts were recorded for this clone. The chain carries TRBV29-1 and TRBJ2-2; D gene ambiguous. Germline V gives CDR1 SQVTM, CDR2 ANQGSEA. The V end lost 7 bases, the J end lost 2 bases, and 11 bases lay between the germline ends. The CDR3 is 13 residues long. CDR3 residues: CSADTINTGELFF. CDR3 coding DNA: TGCAGCGCAGACACAATTAACACCGGGGAGCTGTTTTTT.

This clone was counted a few times. The chain uses TRBV7-9 and TRBJ1-5; D not certain. This CDR3 is 13 amino acids long. The V gene lost 5 bases and the J gene lost 4 bases, with 9 bases spanning the gap. Germline V CDR1 and CDR2: SEHNR, FQNEAQ (reference sequence). In DNA form, the CDR3 reads TGTGCCAGCAGCCGCGACACTAATCAGCCCCAGCATTTT. It translates to CASSRDTNQPQHF.